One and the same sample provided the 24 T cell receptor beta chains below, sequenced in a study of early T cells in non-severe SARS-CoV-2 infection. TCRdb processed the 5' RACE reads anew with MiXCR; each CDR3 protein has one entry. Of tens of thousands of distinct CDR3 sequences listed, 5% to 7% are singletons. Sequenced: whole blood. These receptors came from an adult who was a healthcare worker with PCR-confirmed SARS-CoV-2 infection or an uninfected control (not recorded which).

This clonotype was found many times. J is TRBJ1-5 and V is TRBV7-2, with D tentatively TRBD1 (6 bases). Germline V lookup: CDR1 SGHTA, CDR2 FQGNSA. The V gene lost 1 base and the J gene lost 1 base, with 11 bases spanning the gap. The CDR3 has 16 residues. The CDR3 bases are TGTGCCAGCAGCTTAGGGACAGTAGCGAGCAATCAGCCCCAGCATTTT. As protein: CASSLGTVASNQPQHF.

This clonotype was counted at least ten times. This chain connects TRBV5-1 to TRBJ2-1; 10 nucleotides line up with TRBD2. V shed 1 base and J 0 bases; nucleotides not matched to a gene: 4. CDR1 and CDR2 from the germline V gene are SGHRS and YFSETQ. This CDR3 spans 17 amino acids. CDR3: CASSLTSGVSSYNEQFF. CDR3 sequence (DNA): TGCGCCAGCAGCTTGACTAGCGGGGTGAGCTCCTACAATGAGCAGTTCTTC.

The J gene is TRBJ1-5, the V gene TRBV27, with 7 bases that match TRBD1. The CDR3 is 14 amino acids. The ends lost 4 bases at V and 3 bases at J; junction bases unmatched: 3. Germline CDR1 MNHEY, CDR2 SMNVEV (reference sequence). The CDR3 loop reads CASSSQGNNQPQHF. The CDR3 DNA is TGTGCCAGCAGTTCACAGGGGAACAATCAGCCCCAGCATTTT.

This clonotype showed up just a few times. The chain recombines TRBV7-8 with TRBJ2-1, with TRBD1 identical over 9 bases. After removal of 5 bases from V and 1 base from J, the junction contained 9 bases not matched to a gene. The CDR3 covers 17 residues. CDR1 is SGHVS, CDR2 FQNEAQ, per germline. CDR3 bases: TGTGCCAGCAGCGCCTTCCTAGGGACAGGGTCCTACAATGAGCAGTTCTTC. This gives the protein CASSAFLGTGSYNEQFF. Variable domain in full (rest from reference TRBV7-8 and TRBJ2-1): GAGVSQSPRYKVAKRGQDVALRCDPISGHVSLFWYQQALGQGPEFLTYFQNEAQLDKSGLPSDRFFAERPEGSVSTLKIQRTQQEDSAVYLCASSAFLGTGSYNEQFFGPGTRLTVL.

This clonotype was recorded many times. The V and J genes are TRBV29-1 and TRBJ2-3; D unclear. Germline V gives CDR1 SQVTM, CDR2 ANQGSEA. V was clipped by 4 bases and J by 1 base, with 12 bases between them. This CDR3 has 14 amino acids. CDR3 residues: CSVVGDLGTDTQYF. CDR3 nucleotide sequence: TGCAGCGTTGTAGGTGACCTGGGCACAGATACGCAGTATTTT.

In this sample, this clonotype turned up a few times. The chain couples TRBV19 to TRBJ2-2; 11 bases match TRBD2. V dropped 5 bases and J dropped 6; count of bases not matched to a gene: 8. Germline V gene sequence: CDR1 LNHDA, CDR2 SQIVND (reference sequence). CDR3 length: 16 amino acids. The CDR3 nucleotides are TGTGCCAGTAGTTTTACTAGCGGGGGTTTCCCCGGGGAGCTGTTTTTT. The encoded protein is CASSFTSGGFPGELFF. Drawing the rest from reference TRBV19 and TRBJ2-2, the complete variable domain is DGGITQSPKYLFRKEGQNVTLSCEQNLNHDAMYWYRQDPGQGLRLIYYSQIVNDFQKGDIAEGYSVSREKKESFPLTVTSAQKNPTAFYLCASSFTSGGFPGELFFGEGSRLTVL.

Here the CDR3 DNA reads TGTGCCAGCAGTGCGGGCGGGAGGACATACAATGAGCAGTTCTTC. Residues: CASSAGGRTYNEQFF. The chain has TRBV6-6 and TRBJ2-1; TRBD2 matches at 8 bases. The V segment lost 5 bases and the J segment 4 bases; nucleotides outside the gene matches: 7. CDR1 and CDR2 (germline): MNHNY, SVGAGI (reference sequence). The CDR3 contains 15 residues.

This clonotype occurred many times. CDR3 nucleotide sequence: TGTGCCAGCAGACTAGCGGGAGACACCGGGGAGCTGTTTTTT. This codes for CASRLAGDTGELFF. The chain employs TRBV6-2 or TRBV6-3 and TRBJ2-2; 11 nucleotides match TRBD2. V dropped 6 bases and J dropped 3; count of bases not matched to a gene: 0. The germline V gene encodes CDR1 MNHEY and CDR2 SVGEGT. The CDR3 consists of 14 residues.

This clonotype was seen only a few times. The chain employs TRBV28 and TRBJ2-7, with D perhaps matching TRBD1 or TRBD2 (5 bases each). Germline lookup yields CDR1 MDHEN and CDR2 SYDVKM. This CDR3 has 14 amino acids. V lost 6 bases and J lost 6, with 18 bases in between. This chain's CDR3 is CASSLGTQASEQYF. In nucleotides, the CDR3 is TGTGCCAGCAGCCTCGGGACCCAGGCCTCCGAGCAGTACTTC.

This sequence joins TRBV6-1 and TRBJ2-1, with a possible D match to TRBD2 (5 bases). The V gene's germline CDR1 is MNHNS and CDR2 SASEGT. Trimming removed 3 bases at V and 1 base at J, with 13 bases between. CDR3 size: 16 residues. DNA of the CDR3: TGTGCCAGCAGTGAGGTTCGGACTTCATCCTACAATGAGCAGTTCTTC. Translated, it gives CASSEVRTSSYNEQFF.

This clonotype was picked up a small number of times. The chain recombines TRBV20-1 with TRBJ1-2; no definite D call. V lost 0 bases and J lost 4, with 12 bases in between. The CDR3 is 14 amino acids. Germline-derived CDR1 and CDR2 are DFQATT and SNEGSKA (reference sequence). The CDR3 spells CSARDRWGPYGYTF. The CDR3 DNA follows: TGCAGTGCTAGAGATCGTTGGGGTCCCTATGGCTACACCTTC.

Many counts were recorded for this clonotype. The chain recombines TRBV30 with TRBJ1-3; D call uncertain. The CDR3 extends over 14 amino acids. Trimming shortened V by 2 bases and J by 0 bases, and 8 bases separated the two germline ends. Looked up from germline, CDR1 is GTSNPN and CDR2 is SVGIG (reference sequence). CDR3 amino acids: CAWSLRSSGNTIYF. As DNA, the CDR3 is TGTGCCTGGAGTCTAAGGAGCTCTGGAAACACCATATATTTT.

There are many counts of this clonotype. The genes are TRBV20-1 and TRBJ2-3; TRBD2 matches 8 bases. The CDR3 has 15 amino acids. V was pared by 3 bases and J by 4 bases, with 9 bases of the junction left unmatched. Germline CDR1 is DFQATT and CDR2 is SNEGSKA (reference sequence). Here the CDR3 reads CSASPSGSWSDTQYF. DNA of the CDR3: TGCAGTGCTAGTCCCAGCGGGAGTTGGTCAGATACGCAGTATTTT.

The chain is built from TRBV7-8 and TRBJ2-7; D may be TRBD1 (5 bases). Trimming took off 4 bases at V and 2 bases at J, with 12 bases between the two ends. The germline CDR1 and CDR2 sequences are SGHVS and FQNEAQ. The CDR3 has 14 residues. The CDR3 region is CASSSQTVTYEQYF. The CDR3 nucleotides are TGTGCCAGCAGCTCGCAGACAGTCACCTACGAGCAGTACTTC.

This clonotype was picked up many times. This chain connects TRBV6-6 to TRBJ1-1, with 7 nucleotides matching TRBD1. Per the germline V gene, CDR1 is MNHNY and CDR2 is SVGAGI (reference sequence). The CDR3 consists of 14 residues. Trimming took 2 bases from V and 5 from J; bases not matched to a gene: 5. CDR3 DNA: TGTGCCAGCAGTTACCCAGGGGGAGGAACTGAAGCTTTCTTT. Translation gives CASSYPGGGTEAFF.

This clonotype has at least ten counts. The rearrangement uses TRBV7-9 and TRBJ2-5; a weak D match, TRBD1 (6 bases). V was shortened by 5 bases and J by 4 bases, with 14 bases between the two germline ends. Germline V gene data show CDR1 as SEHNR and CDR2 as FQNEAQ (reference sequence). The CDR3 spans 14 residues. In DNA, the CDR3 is TGTGCCAGCAGCCCAGGGGAAGGGACAGAGACCCAGTACTTC. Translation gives CASSPGEGTETQYF.

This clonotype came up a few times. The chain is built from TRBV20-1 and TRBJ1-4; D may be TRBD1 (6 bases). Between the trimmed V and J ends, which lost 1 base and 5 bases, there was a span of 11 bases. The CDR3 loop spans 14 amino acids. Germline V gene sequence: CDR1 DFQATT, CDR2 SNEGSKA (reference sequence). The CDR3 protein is CSARVTGPNEKLFF. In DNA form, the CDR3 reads TGCAGTGCTAGAGTGACAGGTCCGAATGAAAAACTGTTTTTT.

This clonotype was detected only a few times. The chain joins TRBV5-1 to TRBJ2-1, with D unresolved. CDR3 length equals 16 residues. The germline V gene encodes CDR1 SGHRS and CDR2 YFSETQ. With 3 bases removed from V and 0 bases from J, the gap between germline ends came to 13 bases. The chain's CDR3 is CASSSYPDGSYNEQFF. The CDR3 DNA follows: TGCGCCAGCAGCTCATACCCGGACGGCTCCTACAATGAGCAGTTCTTC.

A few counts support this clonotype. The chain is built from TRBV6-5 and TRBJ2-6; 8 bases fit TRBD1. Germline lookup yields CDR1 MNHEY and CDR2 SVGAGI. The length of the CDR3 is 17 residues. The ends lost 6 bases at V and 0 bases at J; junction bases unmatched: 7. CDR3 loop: CASSATGDSSGANVLTF. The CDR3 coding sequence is TGTGCCAGCAGCGCGACAGGGGATAGCTCTGGGGCCAACGTCCTGACTTTC.

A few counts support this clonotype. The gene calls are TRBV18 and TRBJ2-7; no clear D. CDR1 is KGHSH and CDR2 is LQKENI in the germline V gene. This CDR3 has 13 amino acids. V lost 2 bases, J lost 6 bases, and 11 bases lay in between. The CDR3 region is CASSPGRWAEQYF. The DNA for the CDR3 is TGTGCCAGCTCACCAGGTCGGTGGGCCGAGCAGTACTTC.

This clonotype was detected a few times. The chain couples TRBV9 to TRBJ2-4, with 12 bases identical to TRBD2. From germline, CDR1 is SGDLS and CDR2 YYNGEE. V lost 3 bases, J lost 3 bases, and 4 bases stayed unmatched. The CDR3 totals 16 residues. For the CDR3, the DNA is TGTGCCAGCAGCGAGGGGACTAGCGGGTACAAAAACATTCAGTACTTC. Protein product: CASSEGTSGYKNIQYF.

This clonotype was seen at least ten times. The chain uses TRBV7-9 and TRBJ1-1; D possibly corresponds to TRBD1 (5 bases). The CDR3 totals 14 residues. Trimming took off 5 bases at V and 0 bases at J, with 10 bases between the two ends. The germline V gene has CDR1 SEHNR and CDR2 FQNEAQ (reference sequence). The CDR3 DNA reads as TGTGCCAGCAGCCGACAGAATCTGAACACTGAAGCTTTCTTT. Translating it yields CASSRQNLNTEAFF.

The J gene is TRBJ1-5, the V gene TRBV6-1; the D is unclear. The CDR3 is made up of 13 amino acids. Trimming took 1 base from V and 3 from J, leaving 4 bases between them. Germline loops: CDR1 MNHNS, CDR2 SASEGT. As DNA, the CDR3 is TGTGCCAGCAGTGAAGTCCTCAATCAGCCCCAGCATTTT. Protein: CASSEVLNQPQHF.

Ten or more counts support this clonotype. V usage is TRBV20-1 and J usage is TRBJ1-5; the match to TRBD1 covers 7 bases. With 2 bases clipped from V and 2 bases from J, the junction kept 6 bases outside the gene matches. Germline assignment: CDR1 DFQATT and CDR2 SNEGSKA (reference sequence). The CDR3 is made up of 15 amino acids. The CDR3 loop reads CSARTGARGNQPQHF. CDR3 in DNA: TGCAGTGCTAGAACAGGGGCGCGGGGCAATCAGCCCCAGCATTTT.